The 20 T cell receptor beta chains below come from one sample, sequenced in a study of cytomegalovirus exposure and HLA in healthy donors. Generated by immunoSEQ multiplex PCR, the TCRdb table keeps only in-frame clones and is missing some. Here the sample spans 120,000 or so clones, roughly 90% being singletons. The sample consisted of PBMCs. The receptors were gathered from a woman in her 30s in good health and CMV-seropositive.

This chain connects TRBV9 to TRBJ2-7; TRBD1 matches at 7 bases. This CDR3 is built from 14 residues. Looked up from germline, CDR1 is SGDLS and CDR2 is YYNGEE. V dropped 4 bases and J dropped 0; count of bases not matched to a gene: 4. CDR3 bases: TGTGCCAGCAGCCCGCGGACAGGCTCCTACGAGCAGTACTTC. It is translated as CASSPRTGSYEQYF.

The chain has TRBV27 and TRBJ2-1, with 13 bases identical to TRBD2. The CDR3 extends over 15 amino acids. The germline gives CDR1 MNHEY, CDR2 SMNVEV (reference sequence). With V trimmed by 2 bases and J by 8 bases, 3 bases remained unmatched. Here the CDR3 DNA reads TGTGCCAGCAGTTTAGGACTAGCGGGGGTCCATGAGCAGTTCTTC. This gives the protein CASSLGLAGVHEQFF.

The chain carries TRBV5-6 and TRBJ1-2, with D tentatively TRBD1 (5 bases). Germline V lookup: CDR1 SGHDT, CDR2 YYEEEE. This CDR3 comprises 14 residues. V was pared by 4 bases and J by 8 bases, with 18 bases between. The CDR3 sequence: CASSVPGGIGGYTF. CDR3 nucleotides: TGTGCCAGCAGCGTTCCCGGGGGTATCGGGGGCTACACCTTC. Full variable domain (rest looked up from reference TRBV5-6 and TRBJ1-2): DAGVTQSPTHLIKTRGQQVTLRCSPKSGHDTVSWYQQALGQGPQFIFQYYEEEERQRGNFPDRFSGHQFPNYSSELNVNALLLGDSALYLCASSVPGGIGGYTFGSGTRLTVV.

The gene calls are TRBV9 and TRBJ2-7; D might be TRBD2 (6 bases). The CDR3 has 13 amino acids. V was trimmed by 2 bases and J by 3 bases, leaving 9 bases between them. Germline CDR1 SGDLS, CDR2 YYNGEE. The CDR3 region has the DNA TGTGCCAGCAGCGTGGGGGGAAGCTACGAGCAGTACTTC. Protein sequence: CASSVGGSYEQYF.

The chain combines TRBV11-2 with TRBJ1-3; 8 nucleotides align to TRBD1. CDR1 is SGHAT and CDR2 is FQNNGV in the germline V gene. The CDR3 has 19 residues. V lost 2 bases, J lost 1 base, and 13 bases stayed unmatched. CDR3 sequence reads: CASSLRGGQDVSSGNTIYF. DNA for the CDR3: TGTGCCAGCAGCTTACGAGGGGGACAGGACGTCTCTTCTGGAAACACCATATATTTT.

The chain carries TRBV10-3 and TRBJ2-2, with D possibly TRBD1 on 5 matching bases. The CDR3 has 15 residues. V was clipped by 0 bases and J by 5 bases, with 10 bases between them. The germline CDR1 and CDR2 sequences are ENHRY and SYGVKD. CDR3 DNA sequence: TGTGCCATCAGTGAGTCGGTGGGGCGAACCGGGGAGCTGTTTTTT. It encodes CAISESVGRTGELFF.

This clone was seen just once. This chain connects TRBV9 to TRBJ2-1; a possible D gene is TRBD2 (5 bases). Per germline, CDR1 SGDLS and CDR2 YYNGEE. V was shortened by 4 bases and J by 4 bases, with 18 bases between the two germline ends. This CDR3 spans 16 amino acids. The CDR3 coding sequence is TGTGCCAGCAGCCCCCGTGAGACTATCCCATACAATGAGCAGTTCTTC. This translates into CASSPRETIPYNEQFF.

This chain links TRBV4-1 with TRBJ2-1, with 9 bases aligning to TRBD1. The CDR3 covers 16 residues. J gave up 5 bases and V 4 bases, and 9 bases lay outside the gene matches. The germline gives CDR1 MGHRA, CDR2 YSYEKL. This chain's CDR3 is CASSRVEGTGHNEQFF. CDR3 DNA: TGCGCCAGCAGCCGGGTAGAAGGGACAGGGCACAATGAGCAGTTCTTC.

The rearrangement joins TRBV2 to TRBJ1-2; D unresolved. The V end was cut by 7 bases, the J end by 8 bases, with 5 bases between. Germline lookup yields CDR1 SNHLY and CDR2 FYNNEI. The CDR3 is made up of 9 amino acids. The chain's CDR3 is CASNEGYTF. Here the CDR3 DNA reads TGTGCCAGCAACGAGGGCTACACCTTC.

V usage is TRBV18 and J usage is TRBJ2-7, with 11 bases matching TRBD1. V lost 3 bases, J lost 2 bases, and 3 bases stayed unmatched. The CDR3 is made up of 15 amino acids. The germline V gene encodes CDR1 KGHSH and CDR2 LQKENI. CDR3: CASSPPGQGAYEQYF. The CDR3 DNA reads TGTGCCAGCTCACCTCCGGGACAGGGGGCCTACGAGCAGTACTTC.

In this sample, this clone turned up once. The chain links TRBV20-1 to TRBJ2-5, with unresolved D. V lost 6 bases to trimming and J lost 3 bases, with 8 bases between them. Germline lookup yields CDR1 DFQATT and CDR2 SNEGSKA (reference sequence). The CDR3 spans 11 residues. The CDR3 region is CSAVLKETQYF. The CDR3 region has the DNA TGCAGTGCCGTACTAAAAGAGACCCAGTACTTC.

V is TRBV29-1 and J is TRBJ2-1; 7 bases are a match to TRBD1. CDR1 and CDR2 from the germline V gene are SQVTM and ANQGSEA. Trimming cost V 6 bases and J 1 base; bases outside gene matches: 6. The CDR3 runs 14 residues. CDR3 in DNA: TGCAGCGTCCCAGGGGGTAGTTCCTACAATGAGCAGTTCTTC. Residues: CSVPGGSSYNEQFF.

J is TRBJ2-4 and V is TRBV6-6; D may be TRBD1 (6 bases). V was pared by 3 bases and J by 9 bases, with 18 bases between. Germline V gene lookup returns CDR1 MNHNY and CDR2 SVGAGI (reference sequence). The CDR3 is 15 residues long. In DNA, the CDR3 is TGTGCCAGCAGTTATCTAACAGGGAGAGATAGCATTCAGTACTTC. Its protein is CASSYLTGRDSIQYF.

The chain combines TRBV7-2 with TRBJ2-7; a weak D match, TRBD2 (5 bases). Germline-derived CDR1 and CDR2 are SGHTA and FQGNSA. The CDR3 length is 14 residues. Trimming pared 7 bases from V and 1 base from J, leaving 14 bases between. The CDR3 sequence is CASILERTSYEQYF. DNA for the CDR3: TGTGCCAGCATCCTAGAGCGGACTTCCTACGAGCAGTACTTC.

The V call is TRBV30, the J call TRBJ1-4; D unresolved. V gave up 0 bases and J gave up 8 bases, with 13 bases separating them. This CDR3 contains 14 residues. Germline CDR1 is GTSNPN and CDR2 is SVGIG (reference sequence). The CDR3 sequence is CAWSVLSASEKLFF. CDR3 DNA: TGTGCCTGGAGTGTATTGTCCGCGTCGGAAAAACTGTTTTTT.

This clone is a singleton in its sample. This chain links TRBV2 with TRBJ2-1; 10 nucleotides line up with TRBD2. Losses at the gene ends were 6 bases for V and 15 bases for J; bases not matched to a gene: 11. Looked up from germline, CDR1 is SNHLY and CDR2 is FYNNEI. The CDR3 covers 13 residues. The CDR3 coding sequence is TGTGCCAGCAGGCCACGGACTAGCGGAGAAGGGTTCTTC. Translating gives CASRPRTSGEGFF. Full variable domain (remainder filled in from reference TRBV2 and TRBJ2-1): EPEVTQTPSHQVTQMGQEVILRCVPISNHLYFYWYRQILGQKVEFLVSFYNNEISEKSEIFDDQFSVERPDGSNFTLKIRSTKLEDSAMYFCASRPRTSGEGFFGPGTRLTVL.

The chain couples TRBV2 to TRBJ2-7, with 10 bases identical to TRBD1. Trimming took 2 bases from V and 7 from J; bases not matched to a gene: 5. CDR3 length: 14 residues. Germline V gene sequence: CDR1 SNHLY, CDR2 FYNNEI. CDR3 nucleotides: TGTGCCAGCAGTGAACGACAGGGGGCTGAGGAGCAGTACTTC. This sequence encodes CASSERQGAEEQYF.

V and J are TRBV2 and TRBJ2-2, with D possibly matching TRBD1 (6 bases). The CDR3 totals 14 residues. Between the trimmed V and J ends, which lost 7 bases and 3 bases, there was a span of 12 bases. Germline loops: CDR1 SNHLY, CDR2 FYNNEI. CDR3 nucleotides: TGTGCCAGCAATAGGGACATCTACACCGGGGAGCTGTTTTTT. Protein sequence: CASNRDIYTGELFF.

The table lists this clone with a count of one. This sequence joins TRBV4-3 and TRBJ2-1; possible D gene TRBD1, 5 bases. V dropped 1 base and J dropped 7 bases, with 14 bases sitting between them. CDR3 length: 15 amino acids. Looked up from germline, CDR1 is LGHNA and CDR2 is YSLEER. The CDR3 is CASSQVQGRGNEQFF. DNA for the CDR3: TGCGCCAGCAGCCAAGTTCAAGGAAGGGGTAATGAGCAGTTCTTC.

J is TRBJ1-5 and V is TRBV7-2, with D unclear. The CDR3 is 12 residues long. Trimming took 5 bases from V and 6 from J, leaving 8 bases between them. Germline V gene sequence: CDR1 SGHTA, CDR2 FQGNSA. CDR3 sequence: CASSPGAQPQHF. The CDR3, as DNA: TGTGCCAGCAGCCCCGGAGCTCAGCCCCAGCATTTT. Filled out from reference TRBV7-2 and TRBJ1-5, the complete variable domain reads GAGVSQSPSNKVTEKGKDVELRCDPISGHTALYWYRQSLGQGLEFLIYFQGNSAPDKSGLPSDRFSAERTGGSVSTLTIQRTQQEDSAVYLCASSPGAQPQHFGDGTRLSIL.